This TCR beta chain emerged from a study of blood T cells in healthy people across ages. Germline V gene sequence: CDR1 SGHTA, CDR2 FQGNSA. The CDR3 extends over 14 amino acids. Alongside a J-beta primer mix, a sample-barcoded 5' primer served in a second PCR lasting about 7 to 12 cycles. One entry per CDR3 protein, called by TCRdb with MiXCR from the 5' RACE reads. The sample includes some 1,800,000 distinct CDR3 sequences, approximately 39% seen only once; the top ten take 20% to 25%. Researchers report isolating at least 6 million PBMCs per sample. Study-wide results and caveats: Long-lived donors had more naive CD4+ cells and higher diversity than aged donors. Investigators treated diversity estimates from one million T cells as underestimates.

Only a few counts were recorded for this clonotype. Its specificity is unknown. One end of the junction does not line up with germline, which may come from a read error. This TCR was recovered from a human donor in good health. The chain recombines TRBV7-2 with TRBJ2-7, with 12 bases matching TRBD2. Source material: blood. As DNA, the CDR3 is TGTGTCAGCAGCCTTGGACTAGCGGGGAACGAGCAGTACTTC. It specifies CVSSLGLAGNEQYF.